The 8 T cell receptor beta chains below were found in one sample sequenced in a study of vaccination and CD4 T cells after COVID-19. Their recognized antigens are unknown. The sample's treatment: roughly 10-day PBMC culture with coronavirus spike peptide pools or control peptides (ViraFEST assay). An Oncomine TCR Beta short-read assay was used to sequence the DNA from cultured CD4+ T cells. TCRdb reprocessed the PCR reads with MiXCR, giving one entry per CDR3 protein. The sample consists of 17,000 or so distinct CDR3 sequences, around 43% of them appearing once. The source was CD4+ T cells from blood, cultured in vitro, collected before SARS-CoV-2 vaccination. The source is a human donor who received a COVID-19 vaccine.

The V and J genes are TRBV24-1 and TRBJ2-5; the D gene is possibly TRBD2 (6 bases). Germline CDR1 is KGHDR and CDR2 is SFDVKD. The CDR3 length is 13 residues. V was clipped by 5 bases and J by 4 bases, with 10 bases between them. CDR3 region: CATSVGGGETQYF. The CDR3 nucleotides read TGTGCCACCAGTGTGGGGGGAGGAGAGACCCAGTACTTC.

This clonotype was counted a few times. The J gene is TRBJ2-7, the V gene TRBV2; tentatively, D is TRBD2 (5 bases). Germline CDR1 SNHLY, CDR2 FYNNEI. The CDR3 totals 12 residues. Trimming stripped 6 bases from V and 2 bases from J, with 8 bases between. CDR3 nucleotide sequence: TGTGCCAGCAGCCGAGGGCCCTACGAGCAGTACTTC. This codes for CASSRGPYEQYF.

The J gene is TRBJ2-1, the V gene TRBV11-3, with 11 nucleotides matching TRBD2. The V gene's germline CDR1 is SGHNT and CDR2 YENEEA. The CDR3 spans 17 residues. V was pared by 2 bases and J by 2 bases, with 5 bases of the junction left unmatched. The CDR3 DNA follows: TGTGCCAGCAGCTTACTAGCGGGGGGCCTACCCTACAATGAGCAGTTCTTC. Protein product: CASSLLAGGLPYNEQFF.

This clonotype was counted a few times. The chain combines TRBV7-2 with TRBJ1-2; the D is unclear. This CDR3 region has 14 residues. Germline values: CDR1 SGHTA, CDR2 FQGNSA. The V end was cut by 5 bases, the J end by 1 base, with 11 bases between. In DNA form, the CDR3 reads TGTGCCAGCAGCCCCGGGGTAGATAACTATGGCTACACCTTC. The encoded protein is CASSPGVDNYGYTF.

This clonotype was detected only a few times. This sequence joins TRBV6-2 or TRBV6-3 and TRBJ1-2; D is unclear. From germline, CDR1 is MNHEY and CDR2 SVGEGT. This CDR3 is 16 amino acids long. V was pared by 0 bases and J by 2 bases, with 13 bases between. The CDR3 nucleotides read TGTGCCAGCAGTTACTCGTCAGGAAGATTAAACTATGGCTACACCTTC. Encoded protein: CASSYSSGRLNYGYTF.

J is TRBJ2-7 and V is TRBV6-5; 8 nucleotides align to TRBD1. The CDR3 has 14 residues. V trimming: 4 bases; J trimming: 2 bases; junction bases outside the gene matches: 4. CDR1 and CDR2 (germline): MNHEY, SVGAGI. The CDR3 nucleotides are TGTGCCAGCAGTTCGGGGACAGGCACCTACGAGCAGTACTTC. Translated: CASSSGTGTYEQYF.

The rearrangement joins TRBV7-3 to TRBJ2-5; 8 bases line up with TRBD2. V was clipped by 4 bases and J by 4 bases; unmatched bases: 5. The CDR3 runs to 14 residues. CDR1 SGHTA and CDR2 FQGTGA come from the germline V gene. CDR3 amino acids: CASSSRAGAETQYF. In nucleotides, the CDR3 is TGTGCCAGCAGCTCAAGAGCGGGGGCAGAGACCCAGTACTTC. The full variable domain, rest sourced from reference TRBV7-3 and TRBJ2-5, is GAGVSQTPSNKVTEKGKYVELRCDPISGHTALYWYRQSLGQGPEFLIYFQGTGAADDSGLPNDRFFAVRPEGSVSTLKIQRTERGDSAVYLCASSSRAGAETQYFGPGTRLLVL.

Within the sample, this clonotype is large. The CDR3 DNA reads TGTGCCAGCAGCGGACGGACTAGCGGGGGTTACGAGCAGTACTTC. It codes for CASSGRTSGGYEQYF. The rearrangement links TRBV7-4 to TRBJ2-7, with 13 bases aligning to TRBD2. There are 15 residues in the CDR3. CDR1 and CDR2 (germline): SGHVT, SQSDAQ. The ends lost 5 bases at V and 4 bases at J; junction bases unmatched: 5. The variable domain in full, with the rest retrieved from reference TRBV7-4 and TRBJ2-7, is GAGVSQSPRYKVAKRGRDVALRCDSISGHVTLYWYRQTLGQGSEVLTYSQSDAQRDKSGRPSGRFSAERPERSVSTLKIQRTEQGDSAVYLCASSGRTSGGYEQYFGPGTRLTVT.